This T cell receptor (beta chain) derives from a study of blood T cells in healthy people across ages (dated by TCRdb to between 2014 and 2017). Broadly, across the study: In model experiments, template switching captured roughly one uniquely barcoded TCR beta cDNA molecule for every two T cells. To track age-related changes in TCR beta repertoire diversity, the study relied on deep sequencing normalized with unique cDNA molecular identifiers. To avoid experimental bias, donors of different ages were spread randomly across the sequencing lanes. For two donors (one aged 18 to 30 and one aged 80 or older), the study analyzed two additional independent replicas of 1 million unique cDNA reads from the same blood draw. The donors were divided into four age groups: young (average around 16 years), middle-aged (about 39), aged (approximately 62) and long-lived (82). Overall results and qualifications from the work: Estimates of total diversity based on one million sequenced T cells were regarded as lower bounds and as underestimates. Observed TCR beta diversity per million T cells fell roughly linearly with age, and a significant reduction was already apparent by age roughly 40. The long-lived group showed more naive CD4+ T cells, fewer expanded clones and increased TCR diversity than the aged group, suggesting age selection. Conclusive comparison of naive and antigen-experienced compartments was prevented by the profiling of bulk unsorted PBMCs. Observed TCR beta diversity correlated strongly with the percentage of naive T cells measured by flow cytometry. The CMV infection status of donors was not known, potentially confounding age-related changes in expanded clonotypes.

This clonotype was counted once. Its antigen is currently not known. A read error may produce the germline difference seen at one junction end. CDR3 length: 14 amino acids, cysteine to phenylalanine. Only the CDR3 DNA is retained, 42 bases long and in frame from the first base. From a lookup of the germline V gene (reference sequence), CDR1 and CDR2 are SSHAT and FNYEAQ. Libraries came from 5' RACE. The sequencer was an Illumina HiSeq 2500. A second PCR of roughly 7 to 11 cycles was performed with a sample-barcoded 5' primer and a J-beta primer mix. A template-switch 5' adaptor carrying 12 random nucleotides introduced a unique molecular identifier onto each TCR beta cDNA molecule. Each sample yielded at least 2.5 million CDR3-containing paired-end reads. All of the RNA was converted into first-strand cDNA using the Mint cDNA synthesis kit, with a TRBC-specific oligonucleotide serving as the primer. Following uracil-DNA glycosylase treatment, all cDNA underwent a first 18-cycle PCR with the universal primers M1SS and BC2_uni_R. The paper's processing steps were these. Each sample was normalized by randomly selecting 1 million high-quality reads, each carrying a distinct molecular identifier. Instead of being binned into consensus sequences, reads that shared molecular identifiers were thrown out. CDR3 identification, clonotype clustering and error correction used MiTCR with a Q25 quality threshold and the strictest error-elimination algorithm. A nonparametric unseen species model with Euler transformation was used to estimate lower-bound total TCR beta diversity. TCRdb cleaned the public reads at Q25 with fastp, built clones with MiXCR and kept in-frame beta chains. Rows with one shared CDR3 protein collapse into an entry with the most common genes and DNA. TCRdb's processing, not the authors' own work, is the source of the V and J calls. Recorded for this sample are roughly 2 million distinct CDR3 sequences; roughly 50% of them occurred a single time. The ten largest account for less than 2.5% of the sample.

Systemically healthy Caucasian individuals from Russia, 35 to 50 in total and aged roughly 6 to 100 years, were included as donors. Each donor gave about 10 milliliters of peripheral blood, drawn into EDTA-treated Vacutainer tubes. Ficoll-Paque density-gradient centrifugation was used to isolate PBMCs, with at least 6 million per sample. Trizol reagent was used to extract total RNA from the PBMCs, yielding at least 5.5 micrograms per sample. Naive CD45RAhigh/CD27high T cell percentages were measured by flow cytometry on a PBMC aliquot from every donor. The chain joins TRBV7-7 to TRBJ2-4; 9 central bases correspond to TRBD2. The J call may be mistaken, given a closer DNA end match to TRBJ2-5. The source is a woman aged 35 to 49 in good health. What was sequenced was blood. The DNA sequence is given as TGTGCTAGCAGCGAGCGGGGGGTCTTAGAGACCCAGTACTTC. Translation gives CASSERGVLETQYF.